The clone carrying this T cell receptor (beta chain) came up a few times. What it binds is unknown. This entry is derived from a study of shared clonotypes between healthy human individuals. Study-level results: Memory subsets generally showed lower estimated richness than naive subsets.

Among the donors, all were Caucasian adults who lived in Nashville, Tennessee. Per germline, CDR1 MNHNS and CDR2 SASEGT. The V end lost 6 bases, the J end lost 1 base, and 7 bases lay between the germline ends. This CDR3 spans 13 amino acids. At the deep level, the assay was run. Investigators spread the genomic DNA of each subset evenly over several immunoSEQ plates. The assay was immunoSEQ multiplex PCR, and TCRdb's table has in-frame clones only and misses some. The repertoire includes about 960,000 clones, around 80% of them detected once, and roughly 1.5% sits in the top ten. The V and J genes are TRBV6-1 and TRBJ1-5; D gene uncertain. Sequenced sample: memory CD4+ T cells sorted from blood. Specified subset: CD45RA-negative fraction. The clonotype originates from a man younger than 35 in good health. The CDR3 region has the DNA TGTGCCAGCAGGGTTAAGAGCAATCAGCCCCAGCATTTT. This sequence encodes CASRVKSNQPQHF.